The 18 T cell receptor beta chains in this list originate from one sample, sequenced in a study of blood T cells in healthy people across ages (dated by TCRdb to between 2015 and 2016). Library preparation used 5' RACE. Sequencing was performed on an Illumina HiSeq 2500. A second PCR of about 6 to 12 cycles was run with a J-beta primer mix and a sample-barcoded 5' primer. TCRdb itself trimmed the public reads at Q25 with fastp, ran MiXCR and retained productive beta chains. Here each entry gathers all rows of one CDR3 protein and keeps the most common genes and DNA. A total of about 730,000 distinct CDR3 sequences appear in this sample, 43% of them only once. The ten most abundant clones make up about 20% of the sample. What was sequenced was blood. Every receptor here comes from a woman aged 60-75 years in good health.

The genes are TRBV6-5 and TRBJ1-1, with D possibly being TRBD1 (5 bases). CDR1 MNHEY and CDR2 SVGAGI come from the germline V gene. CDR3 length: 16 residues. Between the trimmed V and J ends, which lost 4 bases and 4 bases, there was a span of 19 bases. The CDR3, as DNA: TGTGCCAGCAGTTCCTTTCCCGGGGGTAGGGGCACTGAAGCTTTCTTT. Translated, it gives CASSSFPGGRGTEAFF.

The chain has TRBV4-2 and TRBJ2-1; TRBD1 matches at 7 bases. Trimming cost V 1 base and J 0 bases; bases outside gene matches: 3. The CDR3 runs to 16 residues. Germline V gene lookup returns CDR1 LGHNA and CDR2 YNFKEQ. The CDR3: CASSQGGQSSYNEQFF. The CDR3, as DNA: TGTGCCAGCAGCCAAGGGGGACAGAGCTCCTACAATGAGCAGTTCTTC.

This rearrangement joins TRBV6-5 to TRBJ2-3, with a weak D call TRBD2 (7 bases). With 4 bases removed from V and 5 bases from J, the gap between germline ends came to 22 bases. Per germline, CDR1 MNHEY and CDR2 SVGAGI. CDR3 length: 17 amino acids. The CDR3 DNA sequence: TGTGCCAGCAGTTTCATAGTGGGAGAGGGGGAGGGAGATACGCAGTATTTT. This codes for CASSFIVGEGEGDTQYF.

On this clonotype: At one end the junction does not follow the germline gene, possibly because of a read error. The rearrangement uses TRBV20-1 and TRBJ2-3; no definite D call. The CDR3 has 15 amino acids. Germline V gene data show CDR1 as DFQATT and CDR2 as SNEGSKA (reference sequence). CDR3: CSAREDWPPADTRYF. The CDR3 DNA reads as TGCAGTGCTAGAGAGGATTGGCCCCCGGCAGATACGCGGTATTTT.

This clonotype was seen only a few times. This sequence joins TRBV7-9 and TRBJ1-5; D is undetermined. The V gene's germline CDR1 is SEHNR and CDR2 FQNEAQ (reference sequence). CDR3 length equals 12 residues. Between the trimmed V and J ends, which lost 7 bases and 3 bases, there was a span of 7 bases. This CDR3 is CASTLDNQPQHF. Written as DNA, the CDR3 is TGTGCCAGCACCCTAGACAATCAGCCCCAGCATTTT. The entire variable domain, with the rest obtained from reference TRBV7-9 and TRBJ1-5, is as follows: DTGVSQNPRHKITKRGQNVTFRCDPISEHNRLYWYRQTLGQGPEFLTYFQNEAQLEKSRLLSDRFSAERPKGSFSTLEIQRTEQGDSAMYLCASTLDNQPQHFGDGTRLSIL.

This clonotype showed up just once. The chain uses TRBV12-3 or TRBV12-4 and TRBJ1-2; TRBD1 might be the D (5 bases). V shed 6 bases and J shed 5 bases, with 13 bases lying between them. This CDR3 comprises 13 residues. The CDR3 bases are TGTGCCAGCAGGCCAGGGACGCAGTATGGCTACACCTTC. This sequence encodes CASRPGTQYGYTF.

V and J are TRBV24-1 and TRBJ2-2; no reliable D call. The V and J ends lost 5 bases and 1 base respectively, with 10 bases between them. The CDR3 is 15 residues long. Germline CDR1 KGHDR, CDR2 SFDVKD. The CDR3 nucleotides are TGTGCCACCAGTGGGATACCCAAGAACACCGGGGAGCTGTTTTTT. Translated, it gives CATSGIPKNTGELFF.

The J gene is TRBJ2-5, the V gene TRBV20-1; 10 bases fit TRBD2. Trimming at V came to 8 bases and at J to 4 bases, leaving 10 bases not matched to a gene. CDR1 is DFQATT and CDR2 is SNEGSKA in the germline V gene (reference sequence). There are 14 residues in the CDR3. CDR3 coding DNA: TGCAGTTTCGAATCACTAGCGGGATCAGAGACCCAGTACTTC. This encodes CSFESLAGSETQYF.

The rearrangement joins TRBV6-2 or TRBV6-3 to TRBJ1-5; D remains unclear. V lost 2 bases, J lost 0 bases, and 11 bases lay in between. CDR1 MNHEY and CDR2 SVGEGT come from the germline V gene. The CDR3 sequence is 16 residues long. In DNA form, the CDR3 reads TGTGCCAGCAGTTACGTCGGCGGTCTTAGCAATCAGCCCCAGCATTTT. Translation: CASSYVGGLSNQPQHF.

This chain uses TRBV6-5 with TRBJ2-7, with D perhaps assigned TRBD1 or TRBD2 (5 bases each). The V gene's germline CDR1 is MNHEY and CDR2 SVGAGI. V dropped 0 bases and J dropped 0 bases, with 9 bases sitting between them. The CDR3 runs to 15 residues. The CDR3 protein is CASSYSKGSSYEQYF. As DNA, the CDR3 is TGTGCCAGCAGTTACTCGAAGGGGAGCTCCTACGAGCAGTACTTC.

The table lists this clonotype with a few counts. The chain combines TRBV20-1 with TRBJ2-5; the match to TRBD2 covers 8 bases. The CDR3 runs 14 residues. V gave up 0 bases and J gave up 11 bases; unmatched junction bases: 11. CDR1 is DFQATT and CDR2 is SNEGSKA in the germline V gene (reference sequence). The chain's CDR3 is CSARDRVAGNEQYF. CDR3 sequence (DNA): TGCAGTGCTAGAGATAGAGTAGCGGGAAATGAGCAGTACTTC.

The gene calls are TRBV6-2 or TRBV6-3 and TRBJ1-5, with D hard to call. Germline V gene sequence: CDR1 MNHEY, CDR2 SVGEGT. Deletions cut 2 bases from V and 3 bases from J, with 5 bases between. The CDR3 totals 13 residues. CDR3 in amino acids: CASSYRFNQPQHF. The CDR3 DNA sequence: TGTGCCAGCAGTTACCGATTCAATCAGCCCCAGCATTTT.

Details on this clonotype: A read error may explain this, as a much larger clone is one base away. CDR3 nucleotide sequence: TGTGCCAGCAACACAGGGGAGTGGGAGGCTGAAAATGAGCAGTTCTTC. It codes for CASNTGEWEAENEQFF. The J gene is TRBJ2-1, the V gene TRBV5-5; tentatively, D is TRBD1 (7 bases). The CDR3 contains 16 residues. The germline V gene has CDR1 SGHKS and CDR2 YYEKEE (reference sequence). Deletions cut 6 bases from V and 7 bases from J, with 23 bases between.

This clonotype was seen more than once but under ten times. The chain has TRBV5-1 and TRBJ2-5; D call uncertain. The CDR3 contains 12 residues. The V and J ends lost 4 bases and 5 bases respectively, with 9 bases between them. Germline values: CDR1 SGHRS, CDR2 YFSETQ. The CDR3, as DNA: TGCGCCAGCAGCGACTCCGGGGAGACCCAGTACTTC. This translates into CASSDSGETQYF.

This clonotype was seen repeatedly, ten times or more. This chain uses TRBV10-3 with TRBJ2-1; D possibly corresponds to TRBD2 (6 bases). The CDR3 is made up of 15 amino acids. Germline assignment: CDR1 ENHRY and CDR2 SYGVKD. With 3 bases removed from V and 8 bases from J, the gap between germline ends came to 17 bases. This chain's CDR3 is CAISDSSGSGHEQFF. In DNA, the CDR3 is TGTGCCATCAGTGATAGTAGCGGTAGTGGCCATGAGCAGTTCTTC.

The chain couples TRBV5-1 to TRBJ2-3, with TRBD2 matching 8 bases. Germline V gene data show CDR1 as SGHRS and CDR2 as YFSETQ. Trimming cost V 0 bases and J 6 bases; bases outside gene matches: 3. The CDR3 is 14 residues long. DNA of the CDR3: TGCGCCAGCAGCTTGGCAGCGGGAGATGATACGCAGTATTTT. Amino acids: CASSLAAGDDTQYF.

This clonotype was picked up many times. V is TRBV27 and J is TRBJ2-5; no definite D call. Between the trimmed V and J ends, which lost 6 bases and 4 bases, there was a span of 9 bases. This CDR3 is built from 12 residues. Germline CDR1 and CDR2: MNHEY and SMNVEV (reference sequence). The CDR3 region has the DNA TGTGCCAGCAGCTCGAGTCGAGAGACCCAGTACTTC. This gives the protein CASSSSRETQYF.

CDR3 loop: CASSPTRRADTQYF. The CDR3, as DNA: TGTGCCAGCAGCCCTACTAGACGGGCAGATACGCAGTATTTT. The chain carries TRBV11-2 and TRBJ2-3; perhaps TRBD2 as D (5 bases). Trimming cost V 5 bases and J 4 bases, with 13 bases left between them. CDR1 is SGHAT, CDR2 FQNNGV, per germline. The CDR3 runs to 14 residues.